This TCR beta chain stems from a study of CD8 T cells in ankylosing spondylitis. Study conclusions and caveats: Matched ankylosing spondylitis synovial fluid reportedly contained a significantly enriched population of disease-linked clones.

This clonotype came up a few times. Its specificity is not known. TCRdb redid the calling of the 5' RACE reads with MiXCR, one entry per CDR3 protein. The sample has roughly 100,000 distinct CDR3 sequences; 20% to 30% are singletons. Germline V lookup: CDR1 DFQATT, CDR2 SNEGSKA (reference sequence). V lost 0 bases to trimming and J lost 4 bases; unmatched junction nucleotides: 4. CDR3 length equals 17 residues. Sequencing used synovial fluid, either unsorted or a sorted T cell fraction (not recorded which). The clonotype comes from a male donor with ankylosing spondylitis. The chain joins TRBV20-1 to TRBJ2-2; 14 bases line up with TRBD2. This CDR3 reads CSARERLAGGGTGELFF. The CDR3 region has the DNA TGCAGTGCTAGAGAGAGACTAGCGGGAGGGGGCACCGGGGAGCTGTTTTTT.